This T cell receptor (beta chain) comes out of a study of cytomegalovirus exposure and HLA in healthy donors. V lost 4 bases, J lost 4 bases, and 10 bases stayed unmatched. There are 16 residues in the CDR3. Looked up from germline, CDR1 is MGHRA and CDR2 is YSYEKL. Study-level points and caveats: CMV serostatus was the sole immune exposure information available.

Primers included in the PCR were 60 Vbeta and 13 Jbeta primers. In the authors' workflow: Some 80 million unique TCR beta chains, about 12 million shared, were counted in a later analysis. Produced via immunoSEQ multiplex PCR; TCRdb's table is partial and in-frame only. D and trimming come from the DNA, and the V and J calls and clone size come from that table. The sample has around 150,000 clones, about two thirds seen once. Regarding this clone: Its antigen is unknown.

Sequencing was done on a sample of PBMCs. The chain is built from TRBV4-1 and TRBJ1-5, with 7 bases identical to TRBD1. The sequence came from a woman in her thirties or forties in good health and CMV-seronegative. CDR3 residues: CASSPLGGQRNQPQHF. Here the CDR3 DNA reads TGCGCCAGCAGCCCATTGGGGGGACAGAGAAATCAGCCCCAGCATTTT.